This note documents a single TCR beta chain sequence. Its specificity is not known. With a much larger clone just one base away, this may be a read error. TCR beta VDJ and CDR3 profiles were obtained from a genomic DNA template. TCRdb itself ran the reads through MiXCR, one entry per CDR3 protein. This table holds some 140,000 distinct CDR3 sequences, 41% found once. CDR1 LGHNA and CDR2 YNFKEQ come from the germline V gene. The V and J ends lost 6 bases and 5 bases respectively, with 23 bases between them. The CDR3 runs 17 residues. This sample was included in a study of CD8+CD57+ T cells in acquired aplastic anemia. In the study overall: Sorted CD4+ plus CD8+ cells gave DNA averaging 3.2 ug. CD4+ cell libraries from healthy donors averaged approximately 10 million reads.

General study points: Patients and controls had CD8+ Simpson's diversity values that were not significantly distinct. Patients and controls turned out to have approximately 29 CD8+ CDR3 sequences in common.

The clonotype was recovered from a human donor in good health, serving as a control. Input material: sorted CD4+, CD8+, or CD8+CD57+ T cells (not recorded which) from PBMCs. The rearrangement links TRBV4-2 to TRBJ2-1; tentatively, D is TRBD2 (5 bases). This CDR3 reads CASSKGSTDLLNNEQFF. The DNA for the CDR3 is TGTGCCAGCAGTAAAGGGAGTACGGACTTACTAAACAATGAGCAGTTCTTC.